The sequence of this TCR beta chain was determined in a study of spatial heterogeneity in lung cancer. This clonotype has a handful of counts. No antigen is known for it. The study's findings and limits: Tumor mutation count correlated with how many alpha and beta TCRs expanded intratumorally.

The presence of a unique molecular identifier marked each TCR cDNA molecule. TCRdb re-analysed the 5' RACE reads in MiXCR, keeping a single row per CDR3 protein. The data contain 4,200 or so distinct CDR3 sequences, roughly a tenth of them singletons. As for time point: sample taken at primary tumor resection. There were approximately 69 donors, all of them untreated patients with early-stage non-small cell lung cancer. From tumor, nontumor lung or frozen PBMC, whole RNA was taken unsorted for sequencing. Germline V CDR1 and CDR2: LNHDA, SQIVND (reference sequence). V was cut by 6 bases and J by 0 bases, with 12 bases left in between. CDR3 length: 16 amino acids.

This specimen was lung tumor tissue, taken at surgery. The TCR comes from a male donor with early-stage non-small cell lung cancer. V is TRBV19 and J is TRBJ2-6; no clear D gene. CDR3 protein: CASRASQSSGANVLTF. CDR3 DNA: TGTGCCAGTAGGGCCAGCCAGAGCTCTGGGGCCAACGTCCTGACTTTC.